The entry that follows covers one T cell receptor (beta chain) sequence. The sample originates from a study of cytomegalovirus exposure and HLA in healthy donors. The V end lost 7 bases, the J end lost 1 base, and 4 bases lay between the germline ends. The CDR3 spans 11 residues. Germline assignment: CDR1 MNHEY and CDR2 SVGAGI. With 60 Vbeta and 13 Jbeta primers, the PCR was carried out. Profiled with immunoSEQ multiplex PCR; TCRdb holds only in-frame clones, not every one. Of around 190,000 clones in the sample, around three quarters were seen once. The source of this sequence is a woman aged 18-35 years in good health and CMV-seronegative. This chain uses TRBV6-5 with TRBJ1-1; D is unclear. The specimen sequenced was PBMCs. CDR3 amino acids: CASKRNTEAFF. In nucleotides, the CDR3 is TGTGCCAGCAAGAGGAACACTGAAGCTTTCTTT.